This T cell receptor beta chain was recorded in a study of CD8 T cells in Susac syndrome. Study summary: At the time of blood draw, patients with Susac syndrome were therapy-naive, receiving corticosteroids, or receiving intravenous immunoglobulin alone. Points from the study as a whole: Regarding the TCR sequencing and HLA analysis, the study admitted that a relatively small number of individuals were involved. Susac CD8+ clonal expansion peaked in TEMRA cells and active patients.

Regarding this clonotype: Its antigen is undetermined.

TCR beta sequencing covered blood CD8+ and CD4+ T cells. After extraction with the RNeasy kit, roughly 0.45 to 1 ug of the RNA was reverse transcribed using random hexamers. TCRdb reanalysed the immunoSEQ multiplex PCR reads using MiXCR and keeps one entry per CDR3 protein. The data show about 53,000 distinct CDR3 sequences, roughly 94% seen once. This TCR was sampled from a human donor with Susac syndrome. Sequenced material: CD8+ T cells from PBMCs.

The CDR3 reads CSVVRTEIGFEQYF. CDR3 bases: TGCAGCGTTGTGAGGACGGAGATAGGGTTTGAGCAGTACTTC. This rearrangement joins TRBV29-1 to TRBJ2-7, with D unresolved. Germline CDR1 and CDR2: SQVTM and ANQGSEA. The V gene lost 4 bases and the J gene lost 7 bases, with 20 bases spanning the gap. The CDR3 runs to 14 residues.